Each of the 3 T cell receptor beta chains below was sequenced from the same sample in a study of blood T cell repertoires in COVID-19 (dated by TCRdb to 2020 to 2021). The library was prepared using the immunoSEQ multiplex PCR assay. TCRdb took over this immuneACCESS table, retaining in-frame rearrangements with V and J assigned. Such tables are incomplete; in checked studies, under half of the missing clones stem from an unresolved V gene, and the remainder is unexplained. The sample data list about 140,000 clones, and about four fifths of these were observed just once. In total, the top ten clones hold 8.5% to 9% of the sample. What was sequenced was peripheral blood. The receptor set was obtained from a man aged 30 to 39 with COVID-19, enrolled during active disease.

This rearrangement joins TRBV7-9 to TRBJ1-5, with TRBD1 matching 9 bases. V shed 2 bases and J 7 bases; nucleotides not matched to a gene: 6. This CDR3 spans 15 amino acids. In germline, CDR1 is SEHNR, CDR2 FQNEAQ (reference sequence). The CDR3 loop is CASSLTGGGEQPQHF. The CDR3 coding sequence is TGTGCCAGCAGCTTAACAGGGGGCGGGGAGCAGCCCCAGCATTTT.

The rearrangement uses TRBV30 and TRBJ2-1; 8 bases align to TRBD2. The CDR3 is made up of 15 amino acids. Germline V gene sequence: CDR1 GTSNPN, CDR2 SVGIG (reference sequence). V lost 0 bases to trimming and J lost 7 bases; unmatched junction nucleotides: 8. CDR3 protein: CAWSVGSGKMNEQFF. The CDR3 DNA sequence: TGTGCCTGGAGTGTCGGTAGCGGGAAAATGAATGAGCAGTTCTTC. Based on the CDR3 plus reference TRBV30 and TRBJ2-1, the full variable domain is SQTIHQWPATLVQPVGSPLSLECTVEGTSNPNLYWYRQAAGRGLQLLFYSVGIGQISSEVPQNLSASRPQDRQFILSSKKLLLSDSGFYLCAWSVGSGKMNEQFFGPGTRLTVL.

This chain connects TRBV11-1 to TRBJ2-3; a weak D match, TRBD1 (5 bases). V was shortened by 5 bases and J by 0 bases, with 12 bases between the two germline ends. The CDR3 has 15 amino acids. Germline CDR1 reads SGHAT; CDR2 reads FQDESV (reference sequence). For the CDR3, the DNA is TGTGCCAGCAGCCCGGACACCTACAGCACAGATACGCAGTATTTT. Translated: CASSPDTYSTDTQYF. Full variable domain (outside the CDR3, taken from reference TRBV11-1 and TRBJ2-3): EAEVAQSPRYKITEKSQAVAFWCDPISGHATLYWYRQILGQGPELLVQFQDESVVDDSQLPKDRFSAERLKGVDSTLKIQPAELGDSAMYLCASSPDTYSTDTQYFGPGTRLTVL.